A selection of T cell receptor beta chains follows, all from one sample in a study of T-cell memory formation after mild COVID-19. TCRdb reanalysed the 5' RACE reads using MiXCR and keeps one entry per CDR3 protein. Seen here are about 430,000 distinct CDR3 sequences, 20% to 25% observed once, and the top ten hold 8.8%. Sequenced input: PBMCs or a T cell subset sorted from them (not recorded which). These receptors were collected from an adult woman who had mild COVID-19 (a few samples of this study predate the infection). Cell type and time point are not known. Each CDR3 is given with its conserved first and last residue. Fields, in order: CDR3 DNA, CDR3 protein, D gene, V gene, J gene, clone size. A D gene is named only where the DNA matches it firmly. Size is omitted from some rows. Given values are once, few, many or a class for expanded clones.

CDR3nt: TGTGCCAGCACCCAGACTAGCGGAACCTACGAGCAGTACTTC
CDR3aa: CASTQTSGTYEQYF
d_gene: TRBD2
v_gene: TRBV6-2/TRBV6-3
j_gene: TRBJ2-7
abundance: .

CDR3nt: TGTGCCAGCAACTTTAGGGATGAAGCTTTCTTT
CDR3aa: CASNFRDEAFF
d_gene: .
v_gene: TRBV12-3/TRBV12-4
j_gene: TRBJ1-1
abundance: .

CDR3nt: TGCGCCAGCAGCTTGGACGGGAGCGAGTTGGGGACCCAGTACTTC
CDR3aa: CASSLDGSELGTQYF
d_gene: .
v_gene: TRBV5-1
j_gene: TRBJ2-5
abundance: many

CDR3nt: TGTGCCAGCAGGCGAGGGGGGGCCACCGGGGAGCTGTTTTTT
CDR3aa: CASRRGGATGELFF
d_gene: .
v_gene: TRBV6-5
j_gene: TRBJ2-2
abundance: .

CDR3nt: TGCGCCAGCAGCCAACTGGGGGGACGGGGCTACACCTTC
CDR3aa: CASSQLGGRGYTF
d_gene: .
v_gene: TRBV4-1
j_gene: TRBJ1-2
abundance: few

CDR3nt: TGTGCCAGCAGTTCCGCAGGGATGGAGACCCAGTACTTC
CDR3aa: CASSSAGMETQYF
d_gene: .
v_gene: TRBV12-3/TRBV12-4
j_gene: TRBJ2-5
abundance: .

CDR3nt: TGTGCCAGCAGCGTAGCAGGGGGTGGTAGCGGTGAACTCTACAATGAGCAGTTCTTC
CDR3aa: CASSVAGGGSGELYNEQFF
d_gene: .
v_gene: TRBV9
j_gene: TRBJ2-1
abundance: many

CDR3nt: TGTGCCAGCAGCCCCGACAGGTTTATTTCCTACGAGCAGTACTTC
CDR3aa: CASSPDRFISYEQYF
d_gene: .
v_gene: TRBV7-7
j_gene: TRBJ2-7
abundance: few

CDR3nt: TGTGCCAGCAGCTTTTCGGGGTTAGTCTCAGATACGCAGTATTTT
CDR3aa: CASSFSGLVSDTQYF
d_gene: .
v_gene: TRBV7-6
j_gene: TRBJ2-3
abundance: .

CDR3nt: TGTGCCAGCAGCTTAGCGGGGGCCGATTACGAGCAGTACTTC
CDR3aa: CASSLAGADYEQYF
d_gene: .
v_gene: TRBV7-2
j_gene: TRBJ2-7
abundance: few

CDR3nt: TGTGCCAGCAGTTTCACAGGGGCCGATACGCAGTATTTT
CDR3aa: CASSFTGADTQYF
d_gene: TRBD1
v_gene: TRBV2
j_gene: TRBJ2-3
abundance: many

CDR3nt: TGTGCCAGCAGCCCACGGACGGCTTACAATGAGCAGTTCTTC
CDR3aa: CASSPRTAYNEQFF
d_gene: .
v_gene: TRBV11-3
j_gene: TRBJ2-1
abundance: few

CDR3nt: TGTGCCAGCAGTCCCATCGGCGTCGGCCCTCAGACAGATACGCAGTATTTT
CDR3aa: CASSPIGVGPQTDTQYF
d_gene: .
v_gene: TRBV12-3/TRBV12-4
j_gene: TRBJ2-3
abundance: many

CDR3nt: TGCAGCGTTGAAGATATACTAGGGGGACAGGGGGCTAGGGAGCAGTACTTC
CDR3aa: CSVEDILGGQGAREQYF
d_gene: TRBD1
v_gene: TRBV29-1
j_gene: TRBJ2-7
abundance: .

CDR3nt: TGTGCCAGCAGTGAACTAGCGGGAGGGGGGACCGGGGAGCTGTTTTTT
CDR3aa: CASSELAGGGTGELFF
d_gene: TRBD2
v_gene: TRBV6-1
j_gene: TRBJ2-2
abundance: .

CDR3nt: TGTGCCAGCAGCTTAGATACGAACACCGGGGAGCTGTTTTTT
CDR3aa: CASSLDTNTGELFF
d_gene: .
v_gene: TRBV7-9
j_gene: TRBJ2-2
abundance: .

CDR3nt: TGTGCCAGCGGGACTAGCGGGAGGGCCACCCACGAGCAGTACTTC
CDR3aa: CASGTSGRATHEQYF
d_gene: TRBD2
v_gene: TRBV2
j_gene: TRBJ2-7
abundance: few

CDR3nt: TGTGCCAGCAGTCTAGGGGGTTCTTCTAACTATGGCTACACCTTC
CDR3aa: CASSLGGSSNYGYTF
d_gene: .
v_gene: TRBV3-1
j_gene: TRBJ1-2
abundance: .

CDR3nt: TGTGCCAGCACCAAGTCCCGCTTC
CDR3aa: CASTKSRF
d_gene: .
v_gene: TRBV21-1
j_gene: TRBJ2-5
abundance: .

CDR3nt: TGTGCCAGCAGCTTATCAGGGGGCTCGCGAGATACGCAGTATTTT
CDR3aa: CASSLSGGSRDTQYF
d_gene: TRBD1
v_gene: TRBV7-8
j_gene: TRBJ2-3
abundance: .

CDR3nt: TGCGCCAGCAGCCAGGGGGTCACAAACTATGGCTACACCTTC
CDR3aa: CASSQGVTNYGYTF
d_gene: .
v_gene: TRBV4-1
j_gene: TRBJ1-2
abundance: few

CDR3nt: TGTGCCAGCTCACCATTGGGACCGCATCCTAATCCTGGGGCCAACGTCCTGACTTTC
CDR3aa: CASSPLGPHPNPGANVLTF
d_gene: .
v_gene: TRBV18
j_gene: TRBJ2-6
abundance: .

CDR3nt: TGTGCCAGCGGACAAGCGGGGAACACTGAAGCTTTCTTT
CDR3aa: CASGQAGNTEAFF
d_gene: .
v_gene: TRBV7-8
j_gene: TRBJ1-1
abundance: few

CDR3nt: TGTGCCAGCAGCCAAGAATGGACTAGCGGACAAGAGACCCAGTACTTC
CDR3aa: CASSQEWTSGQETQYF
d_gene: TRBD2
v_gene: TRBV4-2
j_gene: TRBJ2-5
abundance: .

CDR3nt: TGTGCCAGCAGCTTTGGCTCTGAAGCTTTCTTT
CDR3aa: CASSFGSEAFF
d_gene: .
v_gene: TRBV7-9
j_gene: TRBJ1-1
abundance: many